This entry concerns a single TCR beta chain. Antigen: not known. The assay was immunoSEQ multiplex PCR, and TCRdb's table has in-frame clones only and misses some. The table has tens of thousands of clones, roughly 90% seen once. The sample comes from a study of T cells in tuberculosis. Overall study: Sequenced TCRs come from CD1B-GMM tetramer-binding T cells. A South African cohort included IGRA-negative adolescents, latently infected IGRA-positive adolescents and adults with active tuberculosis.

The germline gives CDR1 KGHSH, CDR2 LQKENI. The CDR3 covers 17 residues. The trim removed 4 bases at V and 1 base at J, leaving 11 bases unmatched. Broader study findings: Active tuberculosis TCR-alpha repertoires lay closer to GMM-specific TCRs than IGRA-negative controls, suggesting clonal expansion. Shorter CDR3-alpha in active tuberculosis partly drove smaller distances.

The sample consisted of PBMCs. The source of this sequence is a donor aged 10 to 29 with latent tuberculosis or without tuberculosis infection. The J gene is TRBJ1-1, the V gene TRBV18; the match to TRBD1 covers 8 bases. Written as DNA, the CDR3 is TGTGCCAGCTCACGTAACCGGGACAGGATAGGGAACACTGAAGCTTTCTTT. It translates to CASSRNRDRIGNTEAFF.